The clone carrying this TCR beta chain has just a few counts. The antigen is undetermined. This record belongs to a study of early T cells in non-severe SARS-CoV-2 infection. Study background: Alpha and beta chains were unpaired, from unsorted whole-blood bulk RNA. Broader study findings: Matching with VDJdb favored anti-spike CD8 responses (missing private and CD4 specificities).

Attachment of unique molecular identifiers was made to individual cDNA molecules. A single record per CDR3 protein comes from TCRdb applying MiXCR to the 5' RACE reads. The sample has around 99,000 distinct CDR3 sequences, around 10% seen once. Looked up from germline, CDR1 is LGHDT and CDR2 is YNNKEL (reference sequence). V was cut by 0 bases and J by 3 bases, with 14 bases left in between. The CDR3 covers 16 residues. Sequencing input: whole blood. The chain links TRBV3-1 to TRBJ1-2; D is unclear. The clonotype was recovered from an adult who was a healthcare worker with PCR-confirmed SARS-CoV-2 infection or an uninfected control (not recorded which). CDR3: CASSQEVLGRDYGYTF. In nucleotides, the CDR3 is TGTGCCAGCAGCCAAGAAGTACTGGGGAGAGACTATGGCTACACCTTC.